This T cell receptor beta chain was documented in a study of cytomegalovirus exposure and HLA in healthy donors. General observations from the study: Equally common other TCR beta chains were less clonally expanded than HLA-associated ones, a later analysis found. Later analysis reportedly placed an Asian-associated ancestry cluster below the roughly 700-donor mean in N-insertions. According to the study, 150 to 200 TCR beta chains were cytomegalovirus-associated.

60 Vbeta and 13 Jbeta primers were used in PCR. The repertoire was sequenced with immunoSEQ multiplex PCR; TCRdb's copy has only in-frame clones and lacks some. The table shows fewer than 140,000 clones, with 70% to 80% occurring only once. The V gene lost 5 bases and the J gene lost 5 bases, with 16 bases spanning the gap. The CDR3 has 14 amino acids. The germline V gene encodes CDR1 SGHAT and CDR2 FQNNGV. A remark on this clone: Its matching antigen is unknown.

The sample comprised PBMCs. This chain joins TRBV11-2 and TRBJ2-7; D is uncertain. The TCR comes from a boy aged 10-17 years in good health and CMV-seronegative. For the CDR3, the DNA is TGTGCCAGCAGCCCTTTGGGCAGGTCGAACGAGCAGTACTTC. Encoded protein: CASSPLGRSNEQYF. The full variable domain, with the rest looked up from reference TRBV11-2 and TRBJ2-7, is EAGVAQSPRYKIIEKRQSVAFWCNPISGHATLYWYQQILGQGPKLLIQFQNNGVVDDSQLPKDRFSAERLKGVDSTLKIQPAKLEDSAVYLCASSPLGRSNEQYFGPGTRLTVT.